This T cell receptor beta chain was observed in a study of blood T cells in healthy people across ages. The study's findings and limits: A strong correlation was seen between TCR beta diversity and naive T cell percentage.

The draw of peripheral blood yielded 8.5 to 10 milliliters from each donor. Comment on this clonotype: Its matching antigen is unknown.

Alongside a J-beta primer mix, a sample-barcoded 5' primer served in a second PCR lasting about 7 to 11 cycles. Each cDNA molecule, via a template-switch adaptor with 12 random nucleotides, was tagged. Every individual sample yielded 3 million or more paired-end reads (each containing CDR3). MiXCR, applied by TCRdb to the 5' RACE reads, yields one record per CDR3 protein. The table includes around 690,000 distinct CDR3 sequences, under 65% detected once. The germline V and J ends were trimmed by 0 bases and 7 bases, with 24 bases remaining between them. The CDR3 sequence is 17 residues long. Germline V gives CDR1 DFQATT, CDR2 SNEGSKA (reference sequence).

The chain is built from TRBV20-1 and TRBJ2-5; D might be TRBD1 or TRBD2, each matching 5 bases. Input material: blood. This receptor was taken from a man aged 55 to 69 in good health. The CDR3 coding sequence is TGCAGTGCTAGAGATTCCGCTAGCCCACGTCCTACAGGGACCCAGTACTTC. Translation gives CSARDSASPRPTGTQYF.